Each of the 31 T cell receptor beta chains below was sequenced from the same sample in a study of blood T cell repertoires in COVID-19. The method was immunoSEQ multiplex PCR; TCRdb's version includes in-frame clones alone and lacks a portion of them. This sample has 100,000 to 150,000 clones; about four fifths occur once, and the top ten carry about 1.3%. Sequenced sample: peripheral blood. These receptors were collected from a man aged 55 to 70 with acute or convalescent COVID-19.

V is TRBV28 and J is TRBJ2-5; D is possibly TRBD1 (6 bases). CDR1 and CDR2 (germline): MDHEN, SYDVKM. V gave up 3 bases and J gave up 1 base, with 15 bases separating them. The CDR3 runs to 16 residues. The CDR3 DNA sequence: TGTGCCAGCAGTTTCTCCACAGGGACCCTCCAAGAGACCCAGTACTTC. Translation gives CASSFSTGTLQETQYF.

The genes are TRBV18 and TRBJ1-1, with a tentative D call TRBD1 (5 bases). This CDR3 has 15 residues. Trimming shortened V by 0 bases and J by 0 bases, and 8 bases separated the two germline ends. Germline CDR1 reads KGHSH; CDR2 reads LQKENI. The CDR3 loop reads CASSPPQGMNTEAFF. In DNA, the CDR3 is TGTGCCAGCTCACCACCTCAGGGCATGAACACTGAAGCTTTCTTT.

The J gene is TRBJ2-2, the V gene TRBV27; TRBD1 matches 8 bases. V gave up 6 bases and J gave up 6 bases; unmatched junction bases: 3. This CDR3 contains 13 residues. The V gene's germline CDR1 is MNHEY and CDR2 SMNVEV (reference sequence). CDR3 coding DNA: TGTGCCAGCAGGAGGACAGGGCCCGGGGAGCTGTTTTTT. It yields the protein CASRRTGPGELFF.

The CDR3 DNA sequence: TGCGCCAGCAGACGGTCGACTAGCGGGGCAAAAGAGACCCAGTACTTC. Protein product: CASRRSTSGAKETQYF. The chain couples TRBV5-1 to TRBJ2-5, with 11 bases lining up with TRBD2. The CDR3 totals 16 residues. With V trimmed by 5 bases and J by 3 bases, 9 bases remained unmatched. In germline, CDR1 is SGHRS, CDR2 YFSETQ.

This rearrangement joins TRBV15 to TRBJ2-3; TRBD1 is a possible D gene (6 bases). Germline CDR1 is LNHNV and CDR2 is YYDKDF (reference sequence). This CDR3 has 17 residues. The germline V and J ends were trimmed by 3 bases and 0 bases, with 16 bases remaining between them. The CDR3 reads CATSRYTDRPSTDTQYF. The CDR3 DNA is TGTGCCACCAGCAGGTATACGGACAGACCTAGCACAGATACGCAGTATTTT.

The chain is built from TRBV7-8 and TRBJ2-1, with TRBD1 matching 11 bases. Trimming cost V 6 bases and J 6 bases; bases outside gene matches: 7. The V gene's germline CDR1 is SGHVS and CDR2 FQNEAQ. The CDR3 spans 15 residues. The CDR3 nucleotides read TGTGCCAGCAGTGCCCGGACAGGGGGCATCAATGAGCAGTTCTTC. The encoded protein is CASSARTGGINEQFF. The variable domain in full, with the rest retrieved from reference TRBV7-8 and TRBJ2-1, is GAGVSQSPRYKVAKRGQDVALRCDPISGHVSLFWYQQALGQGPEFLTYFQNEAQLDKSGLPSDRFFAERPEGSVSTLKIQRTQQEDSAVYLCASSARTGGINEQFFGPGTRLTVL.

The chain links TRBV6-1 to TRBJ2-1, with 10 positions matching TRBD2. This CDR3 region has 15 residues. V shed 2 bases, J shed 4 bases, and the junction held 2 bases outside the gene matches. The germline CDR1 and CDR2 sequences are MNHNS and SASEGT. CDR3 nucleotides: TGTGCCAGCAGTGAAACGGGACTAGCGTACAATGAGCAGTTCTTC. Residues: CASSETGLAYNEQFF.

This CDR3 reads CAWRGAGGYTF. CDR3 nucleotides: TGTGCCTGGAGGGGCGCGGGGGGGTACACCTTC. The chain carries TRBV30 and TRBJ1-2, with a weak D call TRBD1 (5 bases). The CDR3 has 11 residues. CDR1 GTSNPN and CDR2 SVGIG come from the germline V gene (reference sequence). V lost 3 bases, J lost 11 bases, and 13 bases lay in between.

This clone has more than one count but fewer than ten. The chain combines TRBV6-1 with TRBJ1-2; possible D gene TRBD1, 6 bases. Trimming took 2 bases from V and 0 from J, leaving 7 bases between them. Germline V gene sequence: CDR1 MNHNS, CDR2 SASEGT. CDR3 size: 14 residues. The CDR3 DNA reads TGTGCCAGCAGTGAACAGGGGACTAACTATGGCTACACCTTC. Residues: CASSEQGTNYGYTF.

This clone was detected only once. This chain connects TRBV5-1 to TRBJ2-2; TRBD2 matches 9 bases. The CDR3 consists of 17 residues. Germline V gene data show CDR1 as SGHRS and CDR2 as YFSETQ. J gave up 3 bases and V 6 bases, and 12 bases lay outside the gene matches. CDR3 sequence: CASTRGASGIDTGELFF. The CDR3 DNA reads TGCGCCAGCACGCGGGGTGCTAGCGGGATAGACACCGGGGAGCTGTTTTTT.

This chain uses TRBV6-5 with TRBJ1-1; D gene ambiguous. The V end lost 1 base, the J end lost 5 bases, and 17 bases lay between the germline ends. CDR1 is MNHEY and CDR2 is SVGAGI in the germline V gene. The length of the CDR3 is 16 residues. CDR3 protein: CASSYYHFAKNTEAFF. CDR3 nucleotides: TGTGCCAGCAGTTACTACCACTTCGCAAAAAATACTGAAGCTTTCTTT.

This sequence joins TRBV5-1 and TRBJ2-7, with D unclear. V was clipped by 0 bases and J by 5 bases, with 9 bases between them. Germline CDR1 SGHRS, CDR2 YFSETQ. This CDR3 spans 13 amino acids. CDR3 amino acids: CASSLDTPHEQYF. In DNA, the CDR3 is TGCGCCAGCAGCTTGGACACCCCCCACGAGCAGTACTTC.

This chain joins TRBV5-6 and TRBJ2-1; 12 positions match TRBD2. J gave up 2 bases and V 4 bases, and 7 bases lay outside the gene matches. This CDR3 is built from 17 residues. CDR1 and CDR2 from the germline V gene are SGHDT and YYEEEE. The CDR3 region is CASSLRTSGAAYNEQFF. The CDR3 DNA reads TGTGCCAGCAGCCTACGGACTAGCGGGGCCGCCTACAATGAGCAGTTCTTC. Combining the CDR3 with reference TRBV5-6 and TRBJ2-1 gives the whole variable domain DAGVTQSPTHLIKTRGQQVTLRCSPKSGHDTVSWYQQALGQGPQFIFQYYEEEERQRGNFPDRFSGHQFPNYSSELNVNALLLGDSALYLCASSLRTSGAAYNEQFFGPGTRLTVL.

The V gene is TRBV6-5, the J gene TRBJ2-3, with TRBD1 as a possible D gene (5 bases). The germline V and J ends were trimmed by 10 bases and 4 bases, with 18 bases remaining between them. Germline CDR1 MNHEY, CDR2 SVGAGI. The CDR3 loop spans 14 amino acids. This CDR3 is CATGPQGTADTQYF. DNA for the CDR3: TGTGCCACCGGGCCTCAGGGTACCGCAGATACGCAGTATTTT.

V and J are TRBV18 and TRBJ1-2, with D perhaps TRBD1 (5 bases). The CDR3 extends over 13 amino acids. Trimming cost V 1 base and J 8 bases, with 11 bases left between them. CDR1 is KGHSH and CDR2 is LQKENI in the germline V gene. The CDR3 DNA reads as TGTGCCAGCTCACCACTCGTAGGGGTAGGCTACACCTTC. Translated: CASSPLVGVGYTF.

This rearrangement joins TRBV19 to TRBJ1-5; 11 bases are a match to TRBD1. Trimming at V came to 3 bases and at J to 2 bases, leaving 3 bases not matched to a gene. Germline assignment: CDR1 LNHDA and CDR2 SQIVND (reference sequence). The CDR3 runs 16 residues. CDR3 nucleotides: TGTGCCAGTAGTATCGGACAGGGGGCGGGCAATCAGCCCCAGCATTTT. Amino acids: CASSIGQGAGNQPQHF.

The chain carries TRBV29-1 and TRBJ2-7, with D uncertain. CDR3 length: 13 residues. In germline, CDR1 is SQVTM, CDR2 ANQGSEA. V shed 6 bases and J shed 2 bases, with 14 bases lying between them. The CDR3 bases are TGCAGCGTAGCAGGAATCTTTACCTACGAGCAGTACTTC. It codes for CSVAGIFTYEQYF.

This clone has more than one count but fewer than ten. The chain joins TRBV5-1 to TRBJ2-5; D might be TRBD1 (6 bases). Germline V lookup: CDR1 SGHRS, CDR2 YFSETQ. Trimming left V 2 bases short and J 0 bases short, with 14 bases between. The CDR3 totals 16 residues. CDR3 region: CASSLSTGTYQETQYF. DNA of the CDR3: TGCGCCAGCAGCTTATCCACGGGGACATACCAAGAGACCCAGTACTTC.

The chain links TRBV6-2 or TRBV6-3 to TRBJ1-4, with 9 nucleotides matching TRBD1. The germline CDR1 and CDR2 sequences are MNHEY and SVGEGT. Losses at the gene ends were 4 bases for V and 9 bases for J; bases not matched to a gene: 3. The CDR3 runs 13 residues. The CDR3, as DNA: TGTGCCAGCAGTTGGGACAGGGCAAAAAAACTGTTTTTT. This codes for CASSWDRAKKLFF.

In its sample, this clone was seen a few times. CDR3 loop: CSVEELVGESYEQYF. In DNA form, the CDR3 reads TGCAGCGTTGAAGAGCTCGTCGGGGAATCCTACGAGCAGTACTTC. This chain links TRBV29-1 with TRBJ2-7; D possibly corresponds to TRBD2 (5 bases). The V and J ends lost 0 bases and 1 base respectively, with 13 bases between them. The germline V gene has CDR1 SQVTM and CDR2 ANQGSEA. This CDR3 contains 15 residues.

The chain joins TRBV19 to TRBJ2-7, with 7 positions matching TRBD2. J was trimmed by 4 bases and V by 3 bases; bases with no gene match: 15. Germline CDR1 is LNHDA and CDR2 is SQIVND (reference sequence). CDR3 length: 17 amino acids. CDR3 sequence reads: CASSISPTGGGRYEQYF. The CDR3 region has the DNA TGTGCCAGTAGTATTTCACCAACTGGCGGGGGTCGATACGAGCAGTACTTC.

This chain connects TRBV20-1 to TRBJ2-3, with 10 bases lining up with TRBD2. Trimming cost V 3 bases and J 7 bases; bases outside gene matches: 7. CDR1 is DFQATT, CDR2 SNEGSKA, per germline (reference sequence). The CDR3 length is 14 residues. CDR3 amino acids: CSASSSGSSNTQYF. For the CDR3, the DNA is TGCAGTGCTAGTTCTAGCGGGAGTTCAAATACGCAGTATTTT.

This clone showed up just once. The chain employs TRBV5-1 and TRBJ1-1, with TRBD1 matching over 7 bases. Germline assignment: CDR1 SGHRS and CDR2 YFSETQ. This CDR3 region has 14 residues. The V and J ends lost 4 bases and 1 base, in that order; junction bases with no gene match: 4. CDR3 DNA: TGCGCCAGCAGCCCCCGGACAGGGAACACTGAAGCTTTCTTT. As protein: CASSPRTGNTEAFF.

V gene TRBV5-8 combines with J gene TRBJ2-1, with 14 bases fitting TRBD2. The germline CDR1 and CDR2 sequences are SGHTS and YDEGEE. The CDR3 loop spans 15 amino acids. V lost 4 bases and J lost 10; bases outside the gene matches: 7. CDR3: CASSAPGLAGDEQFF. As DNA, the CDR3 is TGTGCCAGCAGCGCGCCGGGACTAGCGGGAGACGAGCAGTTCTTC. The full variable domain, rest sourced from reference TRBV5-8 and TRBJ2-1, is EAGVTQSPTHLIKTRGQQATLRCSPISGHTSVYWYQQALGLGLQFLLWYDEGEERNRGNFPPRFSGRQFPNYSSELNVNALELEDSALYLCASSAPGLAGDEQFFGPGTRLTVL.

The chain combines TRBV19 with TRBJ2-4; D is possibly TRBD2 (5 bases). The CDR3 spans 13 residues. The V end lost 8 bases, the J end lost 0 bases, and 8 bases lay between the germline ends. Germline V CDR1 and CDR2: LNHDA, SQIVND (reference sequence). The CDR3 region has the DNA TGTGCCAGTGGAGGACTAGCCAAAAACATTCAGTACTTC. Translated: CASGGLAKNIQYF.

This chain uses TRBV30 with TRBJ1-2; D remains unclear. The CDR3 consists of 12 residues. The V end was cut by 3 bases, the J end by 3 bases, with 8 bases between. CDR1 and CDR2 from the germline V gene are GTSNPN and SVGIG (reference sequence). The CDR3 is CAWSPQHYGYTF. CDR3 in DNA: TGTGCCTGGAGCCCACAGCACTATGGCTACACCTTC.

The chain recombines TRBV6-4 with TRBJ1-5, with D tentatively TRBD1 (6 bases). CDR3 length: 13 amino acids. The V end was cut by 8 bases, the J end by 8 bases, with 16 bases between. CDR1 and CDR2 from the germline V gene are MRHNA and SNTAGT. Written as DNA, the CDR3 is TGTGCCAGCGTAGGTACAGGGCTAAAGCCCCAGCATTTT. Translation gives CASVGTGLKPQHF.

This clone is a singleton in its sample. The J gene is TRBJ1-4, the V gene TRBV29-1, with D possibly being TRBD1 (6 bases). This CDR3 spans 14 amino acids. Germline V gives CDR1 SQVTM, CDR2 ANQGSEA. V gave up 7 bases and J gave up 2 bases, with 14 bases separating them. CDR3 residues: CSAYLRGTNEKLFF. CDR3 in DNA: TGCAGCGCCTACCTCAGGGGCACTAATGAAAAACTGTTTTTT. Supplemented by reference TRBV29-1 and TRBJ1-4, the full variable domain reads SAVISQKPSRDICQRGTSLTIQCQVDSQVTMMFWYRQQPGQSLTLIATANQGSEATYESGFVIDKFPISRPNLTFSTLTVSNMSPEDSSIYLCSAYLRGTNEKLFFGSGTQLSVL.

This chain uses TRBV4-2 with TRBJ2-5; a possible D gene is TRBD2 (7 bases). The CDR3 is 17 residues long. V dropped 0 bases and J dropped 4 bases, with 18 bases sitting between them. Germline CDR1 is LGHNA and CDR2 is YNFKEQ. Here the CDR3 DNA reads TGTGCCAGCAGCCAAGATCGCGGGGGCGGGGGTACAGAGACCCAGTACTTC. Translation gives CASSQDRGGGGTETQYF.

V and J are TRBV2 and TRBJ2-1, with 10 bases that match TRBD2. J was trimmed by 9 bases and V by 6 bases; bases with no gene match: 2. Germline-derived CDR1 and CDR2 are SNHLY and FYNNEI. The CDR3 runs to 12 residues. This CDR3 reads CASRGTSVEQFF. The CDR3 DNA follows: TGTGCCAGCAGGGGGACTAGCGTTGAGCAGTTCTTC.

This chain uses TRBV5-6 with TRBJ2-7; the match to TRBD2 covers 7 bases. J lost 2 bases, V lost 4 bases, and 18 bases had no gene match. Germline V lookup: CDR1 SGHDT, CDR2 YYEEEE. The CDR3 runs to 18 residues. Here the CDR3 DNA reads TGTGCCAGCAGCCCTCTAATACCGGGACTAAGGGAGACCTACGAGCAGTACTTC. Residues: CASSPLIPGLRETYEQYF.